These 31 T cell receptor beta chains were sequenced from one sample in a study of T cell repertoires in cytomegalovirus infection. TCRdb reprocessed the reads via MiXCR and lists one record per CDR3 protein. The table has about 310,000 distinct CDR3 sequences, about 25% seen once. The antigens of these receptors remain unknown. This sample comprised cultured PBMCs, obtained from culture after CMV antigen stimulation. These receptors originate from a human donor in good health (CMV status not recorded). Some clones in this sample may be carry-over from other donors' samples.

This clonotype has a handful of counts. This sequence joins TRBV15 and TRBJ2-7; D is unresolved. Trimming pared 0 bases from V and 4 bases from J, leaving 13 bases between. This CDR3 has 15 residues. Germline CDR1 is LNHNV and CDR2 is YYDKDF (reference sequence). CDR3 sequence reads: CATSRDRAASYEQYF. Written as DNA, the CDR3 is TGTGCCACCAGCAGAGATAGGGCAGCCTCATACGAGCAGTACTTC.

This clonotype occurred a few times. This CDR3 is CASRADIPKGEQFF. Written as DNA, the CDR3 is TGTGCCAGCAGGGCTGATATACCAAAAGGGGAGCAGTTCTTC. This rearrangement joins TRBV12-3 or TRBV12-4 to TRBJ2-1; no clear D. The CDR3 is 14 amino acids. Trimming stripped 6 bases from V and 10 bases from J, with 19 bases between.

The rearrangement uses TRBV6-8 and TRBJ2-5; a weak D match, TRBD2 (7 bases). The CDR3 loop spans 14 amino acids. Per germline, CDR1 MNHGY and CDR2 SAAAGT. V dropped 2 bases and J dropped 5 bases, with 12 bases sitting between them. This CDR3 is CASSYGRGRETQYF. The CDR3, as DNA: TGTGCCAGCAGTTACGGGCGGGGGCGCGAGACCCAGTACTTC.

V is TRBV24-1 and J is TRBJ2-3; D ambiguous. Per the germline V gene, CDR1 is KGHDR and CDR2 is SFDVKD. The CDR3 is 14 residues long. V lost 1 base to trimming and J lost 1 base, with 5 bases between them. The CDR3 region is CATSDFSGTDTQYF. The CDR3 region has the DNA TGTGCCACCAGTGATTTTTCAGGCACAGATACGCAGTATTTT.

J is TRBJ1-3 and V is TRBV15; D not resolved. Germline V gene lookup returns CDR1 LNHNV and CDR2 YYDKDF (reference sequence). This CDR3 has 15 residues. Trimming removed 0 bases from V and 2 bases from J, with 8 bases in between. The CDR3 reads CATSRDLATGNTIYF. The CDR3 nucleotides read TGTGCCACCAGCAGAGATCTGGCAACTGGAAACACCATATATTTT.

The J gene is TRBJ1-1, the V gene TRBV2, with TRBD1 as a possible D gene (6 bases). The CDR3 covers 12 residues. V lost 5 bases and J 9 bases, leaving 13 bases between the germline ends. Germline lookup yields CDR1 SNHLY and CDR2 FYNNEI. DNA of the CDR3: TGTGCCAGCAGTACTCAGGGGCCTCAAGCTTTCTTT. Translating gives CASSTQGPQAFF. Complete variable domain (other parts from reference TRBV2 and TRBJ1-1): EPEVTQTPSHQVTQMGQEVILRCVPISNHLYFYWYRQILGQKVEFLVSFYNNEISEKSEIFDDQFSVERPDGSNFTLKIRSTKLEDSAMYFCASSTQGPQAFFGQGTRLTVV.

This clonotype was recorded many times. The chain carries TRBV7-9 and TRBJ1-5; tentative D call: TRBD1 (5 bases). With 7 bases removed from V and 8 bases from J, the gap between germline ends came to 15 bases. Germline V gene data show CDR1 as SEHNR and CDR2 as FQNEAQ (reference sequence). The CDR3 is made up of 13 amino acids. This CDR3 reads CASTERGGKPQHF. CDR3 coding DNA: TGTGCCAGCACCGAGAGGGGTGGGAAGCCCCAGCATTTT.

This clonotype was detected a few times. The genes are TRBV27 and TRBJ2-1, with 10 bases fitting TRBD2. The CDR3 covers 17 residues. Germline V gene data show CDR1 as MNHEY and CDR2 as SMNVEV (reference sequence). V was clipped by 5 bases and J by 8 bases; unmatched bases: 15. The CDR3 region is CASSPRGWLAGADEQFF. The CDR3 DNA reads as TGTGCCAGCAGTCCCAGGGGTTGGCTAGCGGGAGCCGATGAGCAGTTCTTC.

The V call is TRBV7-2, the J call TRBJ2-5, with a weak D call TRBD1 (6 bases). Germline V gene lookup returns CDR1 SGHTA and CDR2 FQGNSA. The CDR3 runs to 16 residues. The V and J ends lost 3 bases and 5 bases respectively, with 19 bases between them. The CDR3 DNA reads TGTGCCAGCAGCTTTGTGTCTCCGATTCAGGGGGAGACCCAGTACTTC. Residues: CASSFVSPIQGETQYF.

This clonotype was detected only a few times. This chain joins TRBV11-2 and TRBJ2-1; D not certain. V lost 1 base and J 0 bases, leaving 7 bases between the germline ends. The CDR3 is 15 residues long. CDR1 and CDR2 (germline): SGHAT, FQNNGV. This chain's CDR3 is CASSLGWSSYNEQFF. For the CDR3, the DNA is TGTGCCAGCAGCTTAGGGTGGAGCTCCTACAATGAGCAGTTCTTC.

The rearrangement uses TRBV27 and TRBJ2-7; 14 bases are shared with TRBD2. Germline CDR1 reads MNHEY; CDR2 reads SMNVEV (reference sequence). The CDR3 has 16 amino acids. The ends lost 0 bases at V and 3 bases at J; junction bases unmatched: 1. The CDR3 spells CASSLSGTSGSYEQYF. CDR3 DNA sequence: TGTGCCAGCAGTTTATCGGGGACTAGCGGGAGCTACGAGCAGTACTTC.

This chain uses TRBV30 with TRBJ2-5, with D tentatively TRBD2 (5 bases). V was pared by 2 bases and J by 6 bases, with 16 bases between. The CDR3 spans 14 residues. Germline CDR1 and CDR2: GTSNPN and SVGIG (reference sequence). The CDR3 DNA sequence: TGTGCCTGGAGTTTGATTACGCCGGGGAAGACCCAGTACTTC. Translated: CAWSLITPGKTQYF.

In nucleotides, the CDR3 is TGTGCCAGCAGCTTAGATGTAGGGGTGGCCACCGGGGAGCTGTTTTTT. Translating it yields CASSLDVGVATGELFF. The rearrangement uses TRBV11-3 and TRBJ2-2, with D possibly being TRBD1 (5 bases). The CDR3 has 16 amino acids. Trimming pared 0 bases from V and 4 bases from J, leaving 12 bases between. Germline V gives CDR1 SGHNT, CDR2 YENEEA.

This clonotype was detected many times. The J gene is TRBJ1-5, the V gene TRBV7-2; D is perhaps TRBD1 (5 bases). The V gene's germline CDR1 is SGHTA and CDR2 FQGNSA. V gave up 8 bases and J gave up 3 bases, with 11 bases separating them. This CDR3 contains 13 residues. For the CDR3, the DNA is TGTGCCAGCGGGGCGGATTACAATCAGCCCCAGCATTTT. It is translated as CASGADYNQPQHF.

This clonotype appeared a few times. The chain couples TRBV28 to TRBJ2-7; 7 nucleotides match TRBD1. This CDR3 is 14 amino acids long. J lost 1 base, V lost 7 bases, and 7 bases had no gene match. Germline loops: CDR1 MDHEN, CDR2 SYDVKM. CDR3 DNA sequence: TGTGCCAGCAACCCACAGGGGCCGTCCTACGAGCAGTACTTC. As protein: CASNPQGPSYEQYF.

The rearrangement uses TRBV6-5 and TRBJ2-1; D not certain. The ends were cut back, 0 bases at V and 10 bases at J, with 10 bases in the middle. The CDR3 extends over 13 amino acids. Germline CDR1 and CDR2: MNHEY and SVGAGI. In DNA, the CDR3 is TGTGCCAGCAGTTACTCGGGCCCCTGGGAGCAGTTCTTC. This codes for CASSYSGPWEQFF.

This clonotype was recorded many times. The genes are TRBV10-3 and TRBJ2-5; 8 bases line up with TRBD1. Per germline, CDR1 ENHRY and CDR2 SYGVKD. The J segment lost 5 bases and the V segment lost 2 bases, leaving 10 bases of the junction unmatched. The CDR3 loop spans 16 amino acids. The CDR3 loop reads CAISEPQGAGTETQYF. The CDR3 DNA reads TGTGCCATCAGTGAGCCTCAGGGGGCCGGGACGGAGACCCAGTACTTC.

This clonotype was seen many times. V is TRBV7-2 and J is TRBJ2-7, with 11 bases aligning to TRBD1. The CDR3 totals 15 residues. CDR1 and CDR2 from the germline V gene are SGHTA and FQGNSA. Trimming at V came to 4 bases and at J to 4 bases, leaving 6 bases not matched to a gene. CDR3 residues: CASSYRTGGRYEQYF. In nucleotides, the CDR3 is TGTGCCAGCAGCTATCGGACAGGGGGCAGGTACGAGCAGTACTTC.

This clonotype was found many times. This chain links TRBV7-2 with TRBJ2-3, with 8 bases identical to TRBD2. Germline values: CDR1 SGHTA, CDR2 FQGNSA. The CDR3 has 15 residues. V was clipped by 0 bases and J by 6 bases; unmatched bases: 5. Here the CDR3 reads CASSLAPSGRDTQYF. In nucleotides, the CDR3 is TGTGCCAGCAGCTTAGCGCCTAGCGGGCGGGATACGCAGTATTTT. The variable domain in full, with the rest retrieved from reference TRBV7-2 and TRBJ2-3, is GAGVSQSPSNKVTEKGKDVELRCDPISGHTALYWYRQSLGQGLEFLIYFQGNSAPDKSGLPSDRFSAERTGGSVSTLTIQRTQQEDSAVYLCASSLAPSGRDTQYFGPGTRLTVL.

This chain connects TRBV11-2 to TRBJ2-3; D might be TRBD1 (5 bases). Germline V gives CDR1 SGHAT, CDR2 FQNNGV. Trimming cost V 2 bases and J 0 bases, with 12 bases left between them. This CDR3 region has 16 residues. The CDR3 loop reads CASSLNAGPSTDTQYF. CDR3 nucleotide sequence: TGTGCCAGCAGCTTAAATGCAGGGCCTAGCACAGATACGCAGTATTTT.

The chain uses TRBV7-3 and TRBJ2-5; 9 bases line up with TRBD2. CDR1 SGHTA and CDR2 FQGTGA come from the germline V gene. The CDR3 consists of 16 residues. Trimming at V came to 10 bases and at J to 1 base, leaving 13 bases not matched to a gene. The CDR3 nucleotides are TGTGCCACCACTGGCGGGATAGCGGGAGTCCAAGAGACCCAGTACTTC. Translated, it gives CATTGGIAGVQETQYF.

This clonotype has ten or more counts. This chain connects TRBV12-3 or TRBV12-4 to TRBJ2-5; TRBD2 aligns across 12 bases. This CDR3 spans 14 amino acids. V lost 6 bases to trimming and J lost 6 bases; unmatched junction nucleotides: 5. CDR3 in amino acids: CASSRLAGDKTQYF. As DNA, the CDR3 is TGTGCCAGCAGCAGACTAGCGGGAGACAAGACCCAGTACTTC.

The V call is TRBV27, the J call TRBJ2-5; maybe TRBD1 (5 bases). This CDR3 contains 17 residues. V gave up 0 bases and J gave up 0 bases, with 14 bases separating them. Germline CDR1 reads MNHEY; CDR2 reads SMNVEV (reference sequence). The CDR3 region has the DNA TGTGCCAGCAGTTTATCGATTTTAGGGGCAGACCAAGAGACCCAGTACTTC. Protein product: CASSLSILGADQETQYF.

This clonotype has a handful of counts. V gene TRBV6-6 combines with J gene TRBJ1-1, with D possibly TRBD1 on 6 matching bases. Trimming stripped 0 bases from V and 3 bases from J, with 26 bases between. The CDR3 extends over 20 amino acids. The germline V gene has CDR1 MNHNY and CDR2 SVGAGI (reference sequence). CDR3 DNA sequence: TGTGCCAGCAGTTACTCGAGGGGGGGTGTCGGGCGACCGGTTCACACTGAAGCTTTCTTT. It is translated as CASSYSRGGVGRPVHTEAFF.

The gene calls are TRBV4-3 and TRBJ2-1, with 9 nucleotides matching TRBD2. The CDR3 covers 16 residues. With V trimmed by 2 bases and J by 0 bases, 2 bases remained unmatched. Looked up from germline, CDR1 is LGHNA and CDR2 is YSLEER. The CDR3 nucleotides are TGCGCCAGCAGCCAATTTAGCGGGAGCTCCTACAATGAGCAGTTCTTC. It encodes CASSQFSGSSYNEQFF.

This clonotype has a count of ten or more. V and J are TRBV30 and TRBJ2-1; D not resolved. V lost 3 bases and J 6 bases, leaving 6 bases between the germline ends. The germline CDR1 and CDR2 sequences are GTSNPN and SVGIG (reference sequence). CDR3 size: 11 residues. Written as DNA, the CDR3 is TGTGCCTGGAGCTTAGCCAATGAGCAGTTCTTC. It yields the protein CAWSLANEQFF.

The table lists this clonotype with a few counts. This chain joins TRBV6-2 or TRBV6-3 and TRBJ2-5, with 11 bases identical to TRBD2. Germline lookup yields CDR1 MNHEY and CDR2 SVGEGT. CDR3 length equals 15 residues. V lost 5 bases and J lost 5; bases outside the gene matches: 7. The DNA for the CDR3 is TGTGCCAGCAGTCTAACTAGCGGGAGTCTGGAGACCCAGTACTTC. It encodes CASSLTSGSLETQYF.

The chain links TRBV19 to TRBJ2-1; 8 bases are a match to TRBD2. V was pared by 10 bases and J by 1 base, with 9 bases of the junction left unmatched. There are 15 residues in the CDR3. Germline lookup yields CDR1 LNHDA and CDR2 SQIVND (reference sequence). The DNA of the CDR3 is TGTGCCACCGCCGGGAGGGCGACATCCTACAATGAGCAGTTCTTC. This translates into CATAGRATSYNEQFF. Filled out from reference TRBV19 and TRBJ2-1, the complete variable domain reads DGGITQSPKYLFRKEGQNVTLSCEQNLNHDAMYWYRQDPGQGLRLIYYSQIVNDFQKGDIAEGYSVSREKKESFPLTVTSAQKNPTAFYLCATAGRATSYNEQFFGPGTRLTVL.

V usage is TRBV7-9 and J usage is TRBJ2-7; D is unresolved. CDR1 and CDR2 (germline): SEHNR, FQNEAQ (reference sequence). Trimming took off 7 bases at V and 5 bases at J, with 15 bases between the two ends. CDR3 length: 13 amino acids. The CDR3 region is CASTPPRRNEQYF. CDR3 DNA: TGTGCCAGCACCCCTCCCCGGCGGAACGAGCAGTACTTC.

This clonotype was seen ten or more times. The chain carries TRBV7-2 and TRBJ1-1, with D uncertain. The CDR3 is 13 residues long. Germline assignment: CDR1 SGHTA and CDR2 FQGNSA. With 2 bases removed from V and 1 base from J, the gap between germline ends came to 5 bases. The DNA for the CDR3 is TGTGCCAGCAGCTTAATCACGAACACTGAAGCTTTCTTT. Translation gives CASSLITNTEAFF. Full variable domain (missing parts from reference TRBV7-2 and TRBJ1-1): GAGVSQSPSNKVTEKGKDVELRCDPISGHTALYWYRQSLGQGLEFLIYFQGNSAPDKSGLPSDRFSAERTGGSVSTLTIQRTQQEDSAVYLCASSLITNTEAFFGQGTRLTVV.

The rearrangement joins TRBV9 to TRBJ2-7; TRBD2 agrees at 7 bases. V dropped 0 bases and J dropped 6; count of bases not matched to a gene: 6. CDR1 SGDLS and CDR2 YYNGEE come from the germline V gene. This CDR3 contains 14 residues. The CDR3 sequence is CASSVGAGSLEQYF. CDR3 DNA sequence: TGTGCCAGCAGCGTAGGAGCGGGAAGTCTCGAGCAGTACTTC.